These 19 T cell receptor beta chains share one sample of origin, sequenced in a study of blood T cell repertoires in COVID-19. Profiled with immunoSEQ multiplex PCR; TCRdb holds only in-frame clones, not every one. The sample lists roughly 120,000 clones, 85% occurring once. Sequenced material: peripheral blood. These receptors came from a woman aged 80 or over with COVID-19, enrolled during active disease.

CDR3 nucleotide sequence: TGTGCCAGCAGCGTCACCGGAGGGCCTACGCAGTATTTT. Protein sequence: CASSVTGGPTQYF. The rearrangement uses TRBV6-5 and TRBJ2-3; a possible D gene is TRBD2 (6 bases). The germline CDR1 and CDR2 sequences are MNHEY and SVGAGI. Trimming left V 6 bases short and J 8 bases short, with 15 bases between. CDR3 length: 13 amino acids.

V usage is TRBV5-1 and J usage is TRBJ1-1, with 8 bases fitting TRBD1. The CDR3 is 17 residues long. Germline lookup yields CDR1 SGHRS and CDR2 YFSETQ. V shed 4 bases and J 0 bases; nucleotides not matched to a gene: 11. CDR3 nucleotide sequence: TGCGCCAGCAGCCTCCTGACAGGGGAGGCCATGAACACTGAAGCTTTCTTT. Residues: CASSLLTGEAMNTEAFF.

The rearrangement joins TRBV6-5 to TRBJ2-2, with 11 positions matching TRBD2. J was trimmed by 3 bases and V by 6 bases; bases with no gene match: 3. Germline CDR1 reads MNHEY; CDR2 reads SVGAGI. The CDR3 is 15 residues long. The CDR3 sequence is CASRRLAGYTGELFF. In nucleotides, the CDR3 is TGTGCCAGCAGACGACTAGCGGGATACACCGGGGAGCTGTTTTTT.

This clone was seen more than once but under ten times. V and J are TRBV2 and TRBJ2-3, with a tentative D call TRBD2 (5 bases). This CDR3 spans 14 amino acids. Germline lookup yields CDR1 SNHLY and CDR2 FYNNEI. Trimming cost V 3 bases and J 2 bases, with 9 bases left between them. The CDR3 bases are TGTGCCAGCAGTGAGCGGGTGAACACAGATACGCAGTATTTT. Translating it yields CASSERVNTDTQYF.

The chain recombines TRBV28 with TRBJ1-5; unclear D gene. V lost 10 bases and J 2 bases, leaving 15 bases between the germline ends. From germline, CDR1 is MDHEN and CDR2 SYDVKM. The CDR3 consists of 14 residues. CDR3 protein: CATETGGGNQPQHF. The CDR3 nucleotides read TGTGCCACCGAGACGGGAGGAGGCAATCAGCCCCAGCATTTT.

The rearrangement links TRBV5-3 to TRBJ1-5; 8 bases align to TRBD1. TRBV5-3 belongs to the ORF category, with a function that is uncertain. The J segment lost 5 bases and the V segment lost 4 bases, leaving 14 bases of the junction unmatched. The CDR3 extends over 17 amino acids. This chain's CDR3 is CARSLNTDRGEDQPQHF. The DNA for the CDR3 is TGTGCCAGAAGCCTTAATACCGACAGGGGCGAGGATCAGCCCCAGCATTTT.

CDR3 sequence: CASSSSGFTEAFF. In DNA, the CDR3 is TGTGCCAGCAGCTCGTCAGGGTTCACTGAAGCTTTCTTT. The chain combines TRBV7-9 with TRBJ1-1; D might be TRBD1 (5 bases). The germline CDR1 and CDR2 sequences are SEHNR and FQNEAQ (reference sequence). Trimming left V 4 bases short and J 4 bases short, with 10 bases between. The CDR3 loop spans 13 amino acids.

The V gene is TRBV9, the J gene TRBJ2-2; no definite D call. Germline V gene sequence: CDR1 SGDLS, CDR2 YYNGEE. The CDR3 consists of 13 residues. Trimming took off 0 bases at V and 5 bases at J, with 5 bases between the two ends. The CDR3 is CASSVDQTGELFF. CDR3 DNA sequence: TGTGCCAGCAGCGTAGACCAGACCGGGGAGCTGTTTTTT.

V is TRBV11-2 and J is TRBJ1-5; TRBD1 matches at 8 bases. Germline CDR1 is SGHAT and CDR2 is FQNNGV. V was clipped by 5 bases and J by 9 bases; unmatched bases: 9. CDR3 length: 14 amino acids. CDR3: CASSLGQGTLPQHF. CDR3 in DNA: TGTGCCAGCAGCCTAGGACAGGGAACCCTGCCCCAGCATTTT.

The chain is built from TRBV29-1 and TRBJ2-3, with TRBD2 matching over 10 bases. The trim removed 6 bases at V and 9 bases at J, leaving 9 bases unmatched. This CDR3 spans 13 amino acids. Looked up from germline, CDR1 is SQVTM and CDR2 is ANQGSEA. CDR3 DNA: TGCAGCGTGGGTACTAGCGGGAAAGGCACGCAGTATTTT. Translated: CSVGTSGKGTQYF.

Here the CDR3 reads CASSQISLGIGNLRGGATGELFF. As DNA, the CDR3 is TGTGCCAGCAGTCAAATCAGTTTAGGAATCGGGAATCTACGGGGAGGCGCCACCGGGGAGCTGTTTTTT. This chain uses TRBV28 with TRBJ2-2; weak D call: TRBD2 (6 bases). The CDR3 has 23 residues. V lost 5 bases and J lost 4, with 38 bases in between. CDR1 MDHEN and CDR2 SYDVKM come from the germline V gene.

V usage is TRBV19 and J usage is TRBJ1-5, with D unclear. Germline loops: CDR1 LNHDA, CDR2 SQIVND (reference sequence). CDR3 length: 17 amino acids. V lost 4 bases and J lost 3, with 19 bases in between. CDR3 nucleotides: TGTGCCAGTAGTAAACTAGCATGGGGTACGGACAATCAGCCCCAGCATTTT. Translating gives CASSKLAWGTDNQPQHF.

The V gene is TRBV6-2 or TRBV6-3, the J gene TRBJ1-6; 9 positions match TRBD1. Looked up from germline, CDR1 is MNHEY and CDR2 is SVGEGT. V gave up 5 bases and J gave up 6 bases; unmatched junction bases: 5. This CDR3 contains 15 residues. The CDR3 protein is CASSAPTGGNSPLHF. The CDR3 DNA reads TGTGCCAGCAGTGCTCCGACAGGGGGTAATTCACCCCTCCACTTT.

The chain has TRBV27 and TRBJ1-3, with D perhaps matching TRBD1 (6 bases). The CDR3 consists of 18 residues. V lost 0 bases to trimming and J lost 2 bases, with 17 bases between them. The V gene's germline CDR1 is MNHEY and CDR2 SMNVEV (reference sequence). The CDR3 is CASSLSGGGRGPGNTIYF. The CDR3 region has the DNA TGTGCCAGCAGTTTATCAGGTGGTGGCAGGGGACCTGGAAACACCATATATTTT.

The J gene is TRBJ2-3, the V gene TRBV2; 12 bases fit TRBD2. Trimming took 4 bases from V and 2 from J; bases not matched to a gene: 4. The CDR3 spans 16 residues. Germline V lookup: CDR1 SNHLY, CDR2 FYNNEI. The CDR3 region has the DNA TGTGCCAGCAGTGGCCTAGCGGGAGGGTCCACAGATACGCAGTATTTT. It codes for CASSGLAGGSTDTQYF.

J is TRBJ1-2 and V is TRBV6-5; 7 bases are a match to TRBD1. This CDR3 is built from 15 residues. CDR1 and CDR2 from the germline V gene are MNHEY and SVGAGI. V gave up 6 bases and J gave up 1 base; unmatched junction bases: 8. The CDR3 loop reads CASSRNRDSNYGYTF. In nucleotides, the CDR3 is TGTGCCAGCAGCCGCAACCGGGACAGTAACTATGGCTACACCTTC.

The chain employs TRBV3-1 (or the pseudogene TRBV3-2) and TRBJ2-7, with 8 bases aligning to TRBD1. V lost 4 bases and J lost 4; bases outside the gene matches: 9. The CDR3 is made up of 15 amino acids. The germline V gene has CDR1 LGHDT and CDR2 YNNKEL (reference sequence). CDR3: CASSRGTGWSYEQYF. CDR3 nucleotides: TGTGCCAGCAGCCGCGGGACAGGATGGAGTTACGAGCAGTACTTC.

The chain joins TRBV28 to TRBJ1-6; D is possibly TRBD1 (6 bases). CDR1 is MDHEN and CDR2 is SYDVKM in the germline V gene. Deletions cut 6 bases from V and 7 bases from J, with 13 bases between. The CDR3 has 14 amino acids. The DNA for the CDR3 is TGTGCCAGCAGGGTCCCGGGACACAATTCACCCCTCCACTTT. It specifies CASRVPGHNSPLHF.

The rearrangement links TRBV2 to TRBJ1-5; D is possibly TRBD1 (6 bases). The CDR3 runs to 15 residues. Germline assignment: CDR1 SNHLY and CDR2 FYNNEI. Trimming shortened V by 2 bases and J by 0 bases, and 8 bases separated the two germline ends. The CDR3: CASSEQGISNQPQHF. The CDR3 nucleotides are TGTGCCAGCAGTGAACAGGGGATTAGCAATCAGCCCCAGCATTTT.